The 9 T cell receptor beta chains listed next were all sequenced from one sample in a study of shared clonotypes between healthy human individuals. Profiling relied on immunoSEQ multiplex PCR, and the TCRdb table lists in-frame clones only, not all of them. The data hold approximately 2.5 million clones, with 85% to 95% observed a single time. Sequencing was performed on naive CD4+ T cells sorted from blood. Subset indicated: CD45RA+ positively selected. Receptor source: a man aged 18 to 29 in good health.

The rearrangement joins TRBV10-3 to TRBJ2-3, with TRBD1 matching over 9 bases. Germline V gene lookup returns CDR1 ENHRY and CDR2 SYGVKD. The trim removed 10 bases at V and 2 bases at J, leaving 7 bases unmatched. The CDR3 length is 14 residues. For the CDR3, the DNA is TGTGCCACAAGGGGGACAGGGAACACAGATACGCAGTATTTT. Its protein product is CATRGTGNTDTQYF.

V usage is TRBV4-1 and J usage is TRBJ2-7, with 10 bases fitting TRBD1. Germline V gene lookup returns CDR1 MGHRA and CDR2 YSYEKL. Losses at the gene ends were 2 bases for V and 1 base for J; bases not matched to a gene: 5. The CDR3 spans 16 residues. CDR3 amino acids: CASSQHGTGVSYEQYF. DNA of the CDR3: TGCGCCAGCAGCCAACATGGGACAGGGGTATCCTACGAGCAGTACTTC.

The V and J genes are TRBV13 and TRBJ2-1; D gene ambiguous. The length of the CDR3 is 13 residues. Per the germline V gene, CDR1 is PRHDT and CDR2 is FYEKMQ (reference sequence). Deletions cut 4 bases from V and 13 bases from J, with 17 bases between. The CDR3 spells CASSSQANPEQFF. Written as DNA, the CDR3 is TGTGCCAGCAGCTCCCAGGCTAACCCCGAACAGTTCTTC.

On this clone: Sequence at one end of the junction differs from germline and may be a read error. The genes are TRBV10-3 and TRBJ1-5; D is undetermined. Germline CDR1 reads ENHRY; CDR2 reads SYGVKD. The CDR3 sequence is 14 residues long. The CDR3 DNA follows: TGTGCCAGCAGTGAAGCGGGAAACCATCAGCCCCAGCATTTT. Residues: CASSEAGNHQPQHF.

The chain employs TRBV7-2 and TRBJ1-5; TRBD1 matches at 12 bases. Per the germline V gene, CDR1 is SGHTA and CDR2 is FQGNSA. The J segment lost 6 bases and the V segment lost 5 bases, leaving 11 bases of the junction unmatched. This CDR3 is 17 amino acids long. The DNA for the CDR3 is TGTGCCAGCAGCCGTTTGGGGACAGGGGGCTTCGGTCAGCCCCAGCATTTT. Translated: CASSRLGTGGFGQPQHF.

The chain joins TRBV4-2 to TRBJ2-1; unclear D gene. CDR1 and CDR2 (germline): LGHNA, YNFKEQ. The V end lost 0 bases, the J end lost 4 bases, and 13 bases lay between the germline ends. CDR3 length equals 16 residues. The CDR3 spells CASSQDTIATYNEQFF. CDR3 coding DNA: TGTGCCAGCAGCCAAGATACGATAGCCACTTACAATGAGCAGTTCTTC.

The chain has TRBV5-5 and TRBJ1-2, with a weak D call TRBD1 (6 bases). Trimming took 0 bases from V and 4 from J, leaving 13 bases between them. This CDR3 contains 15 residues. Germline V lookup: CDR1 SGHKS, CDR2 YYEKEE (reference sequence). The CDR3 sequence: CASSLVSQGPYGYTF. The CDR3 DNA reads TGTGCCAGCAGCTTGGTTTCCCAGGGGCCCTATGGCTACACCTTC.

This clone showed up just once. The chain uses TRBV7-8 and TRBJ2-7, with 11 positions matching TRBD2. Losses at the gene ends were 3 bases for V and 2 bases for J; bases not matched to a gene: 15. The CDR3 is made up of 19 amino acids. CDR1 and CDR2 from the germline V gene are SGHVS and FQNEAQ. CDR3: CASSFRSNSGRAGTYEQYF. The CDR3 nucleotides are TGTGCCAGCAGCTTTCGTTCGAATAGCGGGAGGGCCGGGACCTACGAGCAGTACTTC.

The J gene is TRBJ2-1, the V gene TRBV28; the match to TRBD1 covers 9 bases. Germline trimming cut 5 bases from V and 3 bases from J; bases unmatched to any gene: 5. This CDR3 has 15 amino acids. Per germline, CDR1 MDHEN and CDR2 SYDVKM. This CDR3 is CASSPGTGRYNEQFF. The DNA for the CDR3 is TGTGCCAGCAGTCCAGGGACAGGGCGCTACAATGAGCAGTTCTTC.